Each of the 4 T cell receptor beta chains below was sequenced from the same sample in a study of T cell responses to AZD1222 COVID-19 vaccine. Repertoires were generated with immunoSEQ multiplex PCR, while TCRdb's copy carries only in-frame clones and drops some. The table includes about 180,000 clones, roughly 93% detected once. Sample: peripheral blood, taken 28 days after the second dose of the MenACWY control vaccine. These receptors all come from an adult who received the MenACWY meningococcal vaccine as a control.

This chain joins TRBV3-1 (or the pseudogene TRBV3-2) and TRBJ2-3; 7 nucleotides line up with TRBD2. V lost 4 bases and J lost 0; bases outside the gene matches: 7. Germline CDR1 LGHDT, CDR2 YNNKEL (reference sequence). The CDR3 sequence is 16 residues long. The CDR3 spells CASSPLSGVSTDTQYF. In DNA form, the CDR3 reads TGTGCCAGCAGCCCCCTGAGCGGGGTGAGCACAGATACGCAGTATTTT.

This sequence joins TRBV7-9 and TRBJ1-4; tentatively, D is TRBD1 (5 bases). V shed 5 bases and J shed 8 bases, with 18 bases lying between them. Germline values: CDR1 SEHNR, CDR2 FQNEAQ (reference sequence). CDR3 length equals 15 residues. CDR3 coding DNA: TGTGCCAGCAGCCTCGGGTTGGGGGGACCAGAAAAACTGTTTTTT. It encodes CASSLGLGGPEKLFF. Drawing the rest from reference TRBV7-9 and TRBJ1-4, the complete variable domain is DTGVSQNPRHKITKRGQNVTFRCDPISEHNRLYWYRQTLGQGPEFLTYFQNEAQLEKSRLLSDRFSAERPKGSFSTLEIQRTEQGDSAMYLCASSLGLGGPEKLFFGSGTQLSVL.

The V gene is TRBV10-2, the J gene TRBJ1-5; D gene uncertain. Per germline, CDR1 WSHSY and CDR2 SAAADI. V dropped 2 bases and J dropped 0 bases, with 14 bases sitting between them. The CDR3 is made up of 17 amino acids. The CDR3 reads CASSERPGYYSNQPQHF. The CDR3, as DNA: TGCGCCAGCAGTGAGCGGCCAGGCTATTATAGCAATCAGCCCCAGCATTTT.

The chain joins TRBV27 to TRBJ2-1; possibly TRBD2 for D (5 bases). This CDR3 region has 14 residues. V was trimmed by 5 bases and J by 9 bases, leaving 17 bases between them. The germline V gene encodes CDR1 MNHEY and CDR2 SMNVEV (reference sequence). The chain's CDR3 is CASSPGLGFGEQFF. The CDR3 region has the DNA TGTGCCAGCAGTCCCGGACTGGGGTTCGGTGAGCAGTTCTTC.